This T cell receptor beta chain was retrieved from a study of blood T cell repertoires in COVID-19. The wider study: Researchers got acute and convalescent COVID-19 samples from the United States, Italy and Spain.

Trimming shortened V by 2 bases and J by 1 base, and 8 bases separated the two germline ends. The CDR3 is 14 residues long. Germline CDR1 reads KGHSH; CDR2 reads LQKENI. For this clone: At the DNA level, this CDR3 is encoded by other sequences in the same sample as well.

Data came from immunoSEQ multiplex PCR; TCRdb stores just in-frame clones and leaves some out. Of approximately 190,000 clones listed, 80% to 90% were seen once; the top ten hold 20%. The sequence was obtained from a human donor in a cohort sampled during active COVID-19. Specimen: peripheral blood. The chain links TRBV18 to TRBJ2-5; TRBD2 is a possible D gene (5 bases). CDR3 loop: CASSPSGVQETQYF. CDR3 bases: TGTGCCAGCTCACCAAGCGGAGTCCAAGAGACCCAGTACTTC.